Described below is a single T cell receptor beta chain sequence and its context. This sample is part of a study of control samples from healthy donors and cancer patients. Trimming pared 1 base from V and 6 bases from J, leaving 16 bases between. CDR1 SGHDT and CDR2 YYEEEE come from the germline V gene. The CDR3 contains 15 residues. Profiling relied on immunoSEQ multiplex PCR, and the TCRdb table lists in-frame clones only, not all of them. This table holds some 130,000 clones, 92% found once. The clonotype was recovered from a woman in her 50s in good health. The chain carries TRBV5-6 and TRBJ1-1; tentative D call: TRBD1 (5 bases). The specimen sequenced was blood. This chain's CDR3 is CASSLPGHHSPEAFF. The DNA of the CDR3 is TGTGCCAGCAGCTTGCCCGGACACCACAGCCCTGAAGCTTTCTTT.